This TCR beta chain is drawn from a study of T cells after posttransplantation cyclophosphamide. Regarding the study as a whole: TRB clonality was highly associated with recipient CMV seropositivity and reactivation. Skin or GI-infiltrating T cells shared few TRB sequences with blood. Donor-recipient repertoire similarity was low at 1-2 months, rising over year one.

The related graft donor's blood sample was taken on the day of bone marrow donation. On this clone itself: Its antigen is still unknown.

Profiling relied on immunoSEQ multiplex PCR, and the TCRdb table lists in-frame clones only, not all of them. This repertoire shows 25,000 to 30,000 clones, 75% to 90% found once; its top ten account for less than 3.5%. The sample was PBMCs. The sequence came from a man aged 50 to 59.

The CDR3 sequence: CSVETRRESTDTQYF. CDR3 DNA: TGCAGCGTTGAGACACGCAGAGAAAGCACAGATACGCAGTATTTT. This chain joins TRBV29-1 and TRBJ2-3; no reliable D call. The V end was cut by 3 bases, the J end by 0 bases, with 13 bases between. The germline V gene encodes CDR1 SQVTM and CDR2 ANQGSEA. This CDR3 has 15 amino acids.